This entry features one T cell receptor (beta chain) sequence. Its antigen is not known. The split of CD4+ cells yielded CD45RA+ naive and CD45RA-negative memory subsets. The sample comes from a study of shared clonotypes between healthy human individuals. CDR1 is GTSNPN, CDR2 SVGIG, per germline (reference sequence). The CDR3 length is 13 residues. V lost 1 base to trimming and J lost 8 bases, with 9 bases between them. Per the original data handling: As immunoSEQ supplied junction-only sequences (without quality scores), filtering differed. Here immunoSEQ multiplex PCR was the method, and the copy in TCRdb shows in-frame clones only, minus some. V and J calls and clone size are copied from that table; D and trimming were computed from the DNA. The table includes some 1 million clones, approximately 70% detected once. Study findings and constraints: Represented diversity (both genetic and exposure-history) was limited by the small number of donors. In a few donors, roughly 5.2% of naive CD4 clonotypes appeared in common.

The receptor comes from a man between 18 and 29 years old in good health. The sequenced sample was memory CD4+ T cells sorted from blood. Subset reported: CD45RA-negative fraction. V gene TRBV30 combines with J gene TRBJ1-6; tentative D call: TRBD1 (5 bases). The CDR3 sequence is CAWSETRDSPLHF. The CDR3 coding sequence is TGTGCCTGGAGTGAAACCAGGGATTCACCCCTCCACTTT.